One and the same sample provided the 24 T cell receptor beta chains below, sequenced in a study of cytomegalovirus exposure and HLA in healthy donors. Primers for the PCR totalled 60 Vbeta and 13 Jbeta. The data were produced by immunoSEQ multiplex PCR, yet TCRdb's version contains in-frame clones alone and is incomplete. The top ten hold 6.3% of the sample, which has around 35,000 clones, around 69% seen once. The sample was PBMCs. The receptors were gathered from a man under 40 in good health and CMV-seronegative.

The V gene is TRBV7-2, the J gene TRBJ1-2; D gene unclear. Trimming pared 5 bases from V and 2 bases from J, leaving 9 bases between. Germline V gives CDR1 SGHTA, CDR2 FQGNSA. This CDR3 comprises 13 residues. CDR3 in amino acids: CASSPTGNYGYTF. The CDR3 DNA sequence: TGTGCCAGCAGCCCGACGGGGAACTATGGCTACACCTTC.

A few counts support this clone. Other DNA sequences in the same sample also yield this CDR3. This sequence joins TRBV6-5 and TRBJ1-2, with 11 nucleotides matching TRBD1. Per the germline V gene, CDR1 is MNHEY and CDR2 is SVGAGI. CDR3 length equals 16 residues. J gave up 5 bases and V 0 bases, and 5 bases lay outside the gene matches. CDR3 sequence: CASSYSRTGGGYGYTF. The CDR3, as DNA: TGTGCCAGCAGTTACTCGAGGACAGGGGGCGGGTATGGCTACACCTTC.

This rearrangement joins TRBV28 to TRBJ1-5; 7 bases map to TRBD1. V shed 4 bases and J 0 bases; nucleotides not matched to a gene: 9. CDR1 and CDR2 (germline): MDHEN, SYDVKM. CDR3 size: 17 residues. CDR3 region: CASSSGQVSYSNQPQHF. Here the CDR3 DNA reads TGTGCCAGCAGTTCTGGACAGGTTAGCTATAGCAATCAGCCCCAGCATTTT. The entire variable domain, with the rest obtained from reference TRBV28 and TRBJ1-5, is as follows: DVKVTQSSRYLVKRTGEKVFLECVQDMDHENMFWYRQDPGLGLRLIYFSYDVKMKEKGDIPEGYSVSREKKERFSLILESASTNQTSMYLCASSSGQVSYSNQPQHFGDGTRLSIL.

The chain uses TRBV4-1 and TRBJ2-3; the match to TRBD2 covers 11 bases. The germline CDR1 and CDR2 sequences are MGHRA and YSYEKL. Trimming at V came to 4 bases and at J to 4 bases, leaving 10 bases not matched to a gene. The CDR3 consists of 17 residues. CDR3 in amino acids: CASSLRELAGAADTQYF. The CDR3 coding sequence is TGCGCCAGCAGCCTCCGGGAACTAGCGGGAGCTGCAGATACGCAGTATTTT.

This clone occurred a few times. Other DNA sequences from this sample encode an identical CDR3 as well. The chain employs TRBV9 and TRBJ2-7, with 8 nucleotides matching TRBD2. V was clipped by 4 bases and J by 4 bases; unmatched bases: 7. The length of the CDR3 is 14 residues. Germline V gives CDR1 SGDLS, CDR2 YYNGEE. The CDR3 here is CASSPAGVGYEQYF. CDR3 DNA: TGTGCCAGCAGCCCAGCGGGAGTTGGGTACGAGCAGTACTTC.

The chain employs TRBV19 and TRBJ2-7; 7 bases line up with TRBD1. Losses at the gene ends were 9 bases for V and 4 bases for J; bases not matched to a gene: 18. The V gene's germline CDR1 is LNHDA and CDR2 SQIVND (reference sequence). This CDR3 is built from 16 residues. The CDR3 nucleotides read TGTGCCAGGGAGTCGAGTAGGAGACAGGGAAGGTACGAGCAGTACTTC. Its protein is CARESSRRQGRYEQYF.

There are a few counts of this clone. The V and J genes are TRBV28 and TRBJ2-7, with 8 nucleotides matching TRBD1. Looked up from germline, CDR1 is MDHEN and CDR2 is SYDVKM. With V trimmed by 3 bases and J by 4 bases, 23 bases remained unmatched. The CDR3 runs 20 residues. CDR3 DNA: TGTGCCAGCAGTTTGCCTAGGACAGGGATCCGATCCACTACTACTTACGAGCAGTACTTC. Its protein product is CASSLPRTGIRSTTTYEQYF. Full variable domain (outside the CDR3, taken from reference TRBV28 and TRBJ2-7): DVKVTQSSRYLVKRTGEKVFLECVQDMDHENMFWYRQDPGLGLRLIYFSYDVKMKEKGDIPEGYSVSREKKERFSLILESASTNQTSMYLCASSLPRTGIRSTTTYEQYFGPGTRLTVT.

The chain links TRBV14 to TRBJ1-4, with unresolved D. The CDR3 runs 14 residues. V was cut by 1 base and J by 3 bases, with 6 bases left in between. CDR1 SGHDN and CDR2 FVKESK come from the germline V gene. As DNA, the CDR3 is TGTGCCAGCAGCCAAGCTTGGCCTAATGAAAAACTGTTTTTT. Its translation: CASSQAWPNEKLFF.

The chain couples TRBV2 to TRBJ1-6, with TRBD1 matching 10 bases. Germline V lookup: CDR1 SNHLY, CDR2 FYNNEI. The CDR3 is made up of 17 amino acids. V was pared by 6 bases and J by 4 bases, with 9 bases of the junction left unmatched. The CDR3 region is CASRHGQGGGYNSPLHF. The DNA for the CDR3 is TGTGCCAGCAGACACGGACAGGGGGGAGGATATAATTCACCCCTCCACTTT.

The chain carries TRBV10-2 and TRBJ2-5; tentatively, D is TRBD1 (7 bases). The V gene's germline CDR1 is WSHSY and CDR2 SAAADI. The CDR3 has 12 amino acids. Trimming pared 8 bases from V and 11 bases from J, leaving 18 bases between. CDR3 in amino acids: CASSAGGSEQYF. The DNA for the CDR3 is TGCGCCAGCTCGGCAGGGGGGAGTGAGCAGTACTTC.

The chain is built from TRBV19 and TRBJ1-6; D is perhaps TRBD1 (6 bases). The germline CDR1 and CDR2 sequences are LNHDA and SQIVND (reference sequence). The CDR3 has 14 amino acids. Trimming removed 6 bases at V and 6 bases at J, with 12 bases between. CDR3 sequence: CASSSGTTNSPLHF. CDR3 nucleotide sequence: TGTGCCAGTAGCTCCGGGACAACTAATTCACCCCTCCACTTT.

This chain links TRBV4-1 with TRBJ2-7; TRBD2 matches 7 bases. There are 15 residues in the CDR3. The junction had 4 bases not matched to a gene; V was cut back by 1 base and J by 1 base. The germline V gene encodes CDR1 MGHRA and CDR2 YSYEKL. CDR3 in amino acids: CASSQATSASYEQYF. Here the CDR3 DNA reads TGCGCCAGCAGCCAAGCTACTAGCGCGTCCTACGAGCAGTACTTC.

This clone appeared a few times. The chain carries TRBV7-9 and TRBJ1-1, with 8 bases identical to TRBD1. The CDR3 contains 13 residues. J was trimmed by 6 bases and V by 1 base; bases with no gene match: 1. The V gene's germline CDR1 is SEHNR and CDR2 FQNEAQ (reference sequence). The CDR3 reads CASSLETGAEAFF. The CDR3 DNA follows: TGTGCCAGCAGCTTAGAGACAGGGGCTGAAGCTTTCTTT. Together with reference TRBV7-9 and TRBJ1-1, the CDR3 gives the full variable domain: DTGVSQNPRHKITKRGQNVTFRCDPISEHNRLYWYRQTLGQGPEFLTYFQNEAQLEKSRLLSDRFSAERPKGSFSTLEIQRTEQGDSAMYLCASSLETGAEAFFGQGTRLTVV.

This chain joins TRBV19 and TRBJ2-1; possible D gene TRBD2, 6 bases. Germline V lookup: CDR1 LNHDA, CDR2 SQIVND (reference sequence). The CDR3 contains 15 residues. V lost 3 bases and J lost 4, with 13 bases in between. This CDR3 reads CASSILASAYNEQFF. The CDR3 DNA reads TGTGCCAGTAGTATCCTCGCTAGCGCGTACAATGAGCAGTTCTTC.

The chain combines TRBV5-1 with TRBJ1-2, with D unresolved. The CDR3 runs to 16 residues. V lost 1 base and J 8 bases, leaving 21 bases between the germline ends. Germline CDR1 and CDR2: SGHRS and YFSETQ. CDR3 protein: CASSLSGDTTTYGYTF. The CDR3 DNA reads as TGCGCCAGCAGCTTGTCCGGGGATACCACGACATACGGCTACACCTTC.

This CDR3 is CASSLSSPPDTQYF. The CDR3 bases are TGTGCCAGCAGCTTATCCAGTCCCCCAGATACGCAGTATTTT. The chain uses TRBV7-3 and TRBJ2-3; D gene unclear. The germline CDR1 and CDR2 sequences are SGHTA and FQGTGA. The CDR3 totals 14 residues. V lost 2 bases to trimming and J lost 4 bases, with 10 bases between them.

The J gene is TRBJ1-1, the V gene TRBV10-2; D gene unclear. The CDR3 extends over 12 amino acids. The germline CDR1 and CDR2 sequences are WSHSY and SAAADI. Trimming pared 5 bases from V and 8 bases from J, leaving 12 bases between. The CDR3 is CASSLARGEAFF. The CDR3 bases are TGCGCCAGCAGTTTGGCCCGGGGAGAAGCTTTCTTT.

CDR3 sequence (DNA): TGTGCCAGCAGTGCCGGGGGGAGTATCGTGAGTTCACCCCTCCACTTT. Translation gives CASSAGGSIVSSPLHF. The V call is TRBV2, the J call TRBJ1-6, with D possibly matching TRBD1 (5 bases). The CDR3 contains 16 residues. Germline loops: CDR1 SNHLY, CDR2 FYNNEI. Trimming took 4 bases from V and 9 from J, leaving 19 bases between them.

The CDR3 protein is CASSEPSGRVNEQFF. Written as DNA, the CDR3 is TGTGCCAGCAGCGAACCTAGCGGGAGAGTTAATGAGCAGTTCTTC. The rearrangement uses TRBV28 and TRBJ2-1; 10 bases are shared with TRBD2. The CDR3 is 15 residues long. Germline V gene sequence: CDR1 MDHEN, CDR2 SYDVKM. The V and J ends lost 6 bases and 7 bases, in that order; junction bases with no gene match: 9.

The chain recombines TRBV21-1 with TRBJ1-2; the tabulated D call, TRBD1, remains unverified against the DNA. TRBV21-1 is listed as a pseudogene. The CDR3 is 15 residues long. The DNA for the CDR3 is TGTGCCAGCAGCAAAGATGCCAGGGGGCGCGGTGGCTACACCTTC. Its translation is CASSKDARGRGGYTF.

The chain carries TRBV5-1 and TRBJ1-1; TRBD1 might be the D (5 bases). Trimming stripped 4 bases from V and 4 bases from J, with 11 bases between. Germline assignment: CDR1 SGHRS and CDR2 YFSETQ. This CDR3 comprises 13 residues. The CDR3 DNA follows: TGCGCCAGCAGCAGCGGGACGGGCACTGAAGCTTTCTTT. Protein sequence: CASSSGTGTEAFF.

The rearrangement joins TRBV7-6 to TRBJ2-6, with D hard to call. This CDR3 region has 13 residues. Deletions cut 3 bases from V and 6 bases from J, with 6 bases between. Germline CDR1 reads SGHVS; CDR2 reads FNYEAQ. CDR3 loop: CASSLRTANVLTF. CDR3 nucleotides: TGTGCCAGCAGCTTGCGAACGGCCAACGTCCTGACTTTC.

This chain joins TRBV30 and TRBJ2-7, with unresolved D. CDR1 and CDR2 from the germline V gene are GTSNPN and SVGIG (reference sequence). V lost 5 bases, J lost 6 bases, and 14 bases lay in between. CDR3 size: 12 residues. The CDR3 here is CAWGLAVFEQYF. The CDR3 DNA is TGTGCCTGGGGCTTGGCGGTGTTCGAGCAGTACTTC.

The chain is built from TRBV4-1 and TRBJ2-7; 10 bases match TRBD1. Germline V lookup: CDR1 MGHRA, CDR2 YSYEKL. The V segment lost 0 bases and the J segment 6 bases; nucleotides outside the gene matches: 8. CDR3 size: 16 residues. DNA of the CDR3: TGCGCCAGCAGCCAAGATGAGACAGGGGGCTTTCGCGAGCAGTACTTC. Amino acids: CASSQDETGGFREQYF.